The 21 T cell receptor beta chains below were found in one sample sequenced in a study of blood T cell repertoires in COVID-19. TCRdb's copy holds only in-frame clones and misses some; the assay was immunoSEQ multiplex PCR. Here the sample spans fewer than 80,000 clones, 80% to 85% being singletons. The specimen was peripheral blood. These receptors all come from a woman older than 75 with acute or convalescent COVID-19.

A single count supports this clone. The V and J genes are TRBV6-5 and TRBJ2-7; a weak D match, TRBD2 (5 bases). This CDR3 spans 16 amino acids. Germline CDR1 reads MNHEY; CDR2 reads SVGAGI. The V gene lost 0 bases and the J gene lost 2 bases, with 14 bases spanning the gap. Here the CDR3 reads CASSYSAPRGTYEQYF. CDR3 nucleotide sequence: TGTGCCAGCAGTTACTCGGCCCCCCGAGGGACCTACGAGCAGTACTTC.

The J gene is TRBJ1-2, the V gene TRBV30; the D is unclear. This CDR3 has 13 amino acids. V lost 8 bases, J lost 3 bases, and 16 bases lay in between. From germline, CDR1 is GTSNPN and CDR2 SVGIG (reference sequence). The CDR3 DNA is TGTGCCGGATGGAAGGGAGCCTACTATGGCTACACCTTC. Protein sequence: CAGWKGAYYGYTF.

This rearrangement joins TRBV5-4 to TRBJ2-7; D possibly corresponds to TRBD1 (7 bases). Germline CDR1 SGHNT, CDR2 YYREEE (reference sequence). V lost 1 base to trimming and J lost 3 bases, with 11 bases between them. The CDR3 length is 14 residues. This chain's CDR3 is CASSLWGDSYEQYF. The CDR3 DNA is TGTGCCAGCAGCTTGTGGGGGGACAGCTACGAGCAGTACTTC.

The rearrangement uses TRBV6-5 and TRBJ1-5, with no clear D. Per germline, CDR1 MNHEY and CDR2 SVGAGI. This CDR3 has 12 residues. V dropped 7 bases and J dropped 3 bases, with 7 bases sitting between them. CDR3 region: CASTGVNQPQHF. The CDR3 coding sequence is TGTGCCAGCACCGGGGTCAATCAGCCCCAGCATTTT.

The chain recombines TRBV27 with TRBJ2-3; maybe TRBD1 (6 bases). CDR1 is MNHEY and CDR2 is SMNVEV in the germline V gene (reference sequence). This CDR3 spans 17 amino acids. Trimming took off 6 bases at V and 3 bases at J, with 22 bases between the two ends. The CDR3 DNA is TGTGCCAGCAGGCGTCTGAGGGGGAGCGTGGGAACAGATACGCAGTATTTT. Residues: CASRRLRGSVGTDTQYF.

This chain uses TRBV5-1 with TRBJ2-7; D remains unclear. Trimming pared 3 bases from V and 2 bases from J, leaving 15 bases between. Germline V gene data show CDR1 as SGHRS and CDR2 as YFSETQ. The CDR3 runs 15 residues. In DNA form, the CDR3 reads TGCGCCAGCAGCTCCTCGCGGCAGCCTCCCTACGAGCAGTACTTC. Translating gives CASSSSRQPPYEQYF.

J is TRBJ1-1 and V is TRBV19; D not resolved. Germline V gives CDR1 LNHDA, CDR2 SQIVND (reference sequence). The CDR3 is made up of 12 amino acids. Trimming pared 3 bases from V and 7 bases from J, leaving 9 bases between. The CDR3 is CASSIEGVEAFF. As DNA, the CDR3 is TGTGCCAGTAGTATTGAGGGAGTTGAAGCTTTCTTT.

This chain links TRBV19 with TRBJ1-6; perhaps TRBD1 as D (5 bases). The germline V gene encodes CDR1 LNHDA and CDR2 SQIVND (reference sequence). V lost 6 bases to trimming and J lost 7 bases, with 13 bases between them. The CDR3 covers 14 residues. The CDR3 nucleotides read TGTGCCAGTAGGGTGGGGGGGTTCAATTCACCCCTCCACTTT. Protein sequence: CASRVGGFNSPLHF.

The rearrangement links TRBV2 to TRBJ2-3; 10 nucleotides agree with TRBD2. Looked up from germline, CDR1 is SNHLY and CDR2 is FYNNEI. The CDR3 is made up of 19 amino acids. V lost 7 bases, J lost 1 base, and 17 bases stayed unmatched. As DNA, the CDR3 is TGTGCCAGCACCTCCTCCGCTAGGGCTAGCGGGGGAGGCACAGATACGCAGTATTTT. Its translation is CASTSSARASGGGTDTQYF.

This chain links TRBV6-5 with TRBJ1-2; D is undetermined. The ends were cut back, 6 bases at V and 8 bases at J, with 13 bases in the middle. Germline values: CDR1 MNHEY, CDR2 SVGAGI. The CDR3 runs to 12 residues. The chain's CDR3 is CASRRTATGYTF. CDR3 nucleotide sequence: TGTGCCAGCAGGAGGACTGCTACGGGCTACACCTTC.

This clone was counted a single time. The CDR3 loop reads CASSLVLGGVQPQHF. The CDR3 nucleotides read TGTGCCAGCAGCTTAGTTTTAGGGGGGGTTCAGCCCCAGCATTTT. This chain connects TRBV7-2 to TRBJ1-5; a weak D match, TRBD1 (6 bases). This CDR3 has 15 amino acids. Germline V gene data show CDR1 as SGHTA and CDR2 as FQGNSA. V lost 1 base to trimming and J lost 6 bases, with 13 bases between them.

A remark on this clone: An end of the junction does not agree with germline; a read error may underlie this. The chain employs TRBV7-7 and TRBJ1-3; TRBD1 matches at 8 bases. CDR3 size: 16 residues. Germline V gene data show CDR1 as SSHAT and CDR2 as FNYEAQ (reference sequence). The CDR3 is CASSRQGISPGNTIYF. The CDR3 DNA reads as TGTGCTAGCAGTAGACAGGGGATTAGTCCTGGAAACACCATATATTTT.

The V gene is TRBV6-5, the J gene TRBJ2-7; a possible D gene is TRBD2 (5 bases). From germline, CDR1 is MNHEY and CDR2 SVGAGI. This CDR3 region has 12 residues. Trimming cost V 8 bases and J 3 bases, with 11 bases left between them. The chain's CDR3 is CASCGWVYEQYF. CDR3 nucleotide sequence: TGTGCCAGCTGCGGGTGGGTCTACGAGCAGTACTTC.

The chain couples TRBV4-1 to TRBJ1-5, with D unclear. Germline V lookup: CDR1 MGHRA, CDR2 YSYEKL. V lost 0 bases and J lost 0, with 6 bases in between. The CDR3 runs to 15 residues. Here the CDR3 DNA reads TGCGCCAGCAGCCAAGACGGGAATAGCAATCAGCCCCAGCATTTT. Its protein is CASSQDGNSNQPQHF.

The CDR3 nucleotides are TGTGCCAGCAGTTACTCGCTCAGGGTCGCTGGAAACACCATATATTTT. Protein sequence: CASSYSLRVAGNTIYF. The chain recombines TRBV6-5 with TRBJ1-3; perhaps TRBD1 as D (5 bases). V was trimmed by 0 bases and J by 2 bases, leaving 11 bases between them. Germline CDR1 reads MNHEY; CDR2 reads SVGAGI. This CDR3 spans 16 amino acids.

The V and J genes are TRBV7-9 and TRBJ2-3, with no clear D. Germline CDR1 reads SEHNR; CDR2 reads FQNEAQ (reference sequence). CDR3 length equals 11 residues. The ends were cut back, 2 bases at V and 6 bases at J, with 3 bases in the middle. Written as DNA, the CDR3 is TGTGCCAGCAGCTTAACTGATACGCAGTATTTT. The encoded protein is CASSLTDTQYF. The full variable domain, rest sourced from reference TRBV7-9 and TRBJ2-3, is DTGVSQNPRHKITKRGQNVTFRCDPISEHNRLYWYRQTLGQGPEFLTYFQNEAQLEKSRLLSDRFSAERPKGSFSTLEIQRTEQGDSAMYLCASSLTDTQYFGPGTRLTVL.

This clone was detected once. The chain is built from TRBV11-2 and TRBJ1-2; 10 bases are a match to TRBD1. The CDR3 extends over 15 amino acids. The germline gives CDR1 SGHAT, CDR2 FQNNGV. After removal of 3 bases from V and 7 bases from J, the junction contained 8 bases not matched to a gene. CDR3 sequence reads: CASSLNGQGGAGYTF. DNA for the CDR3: TGTGCCAGCAGCTTGAATGGACAGGGGGGGGCTGGCTACACCTTC.

In DNA, the CDR3 is TGCGCCAGCAGCGCCCTCCCGGGACAGGGCGGTCAGCCCCAGCATTTT. Translated: CASSALPGQGGQPQHF. This chain links TRBV5-1 with TRBJ1-5; 9 positions agree with TRBD1. Germline V lookup: CDR1 SGHRS, CDR2 YFSETQ. This CDR3 contains 16 residues. V gave up 4 bases and J gave up 6 bases; unmatched junction bases: 11.

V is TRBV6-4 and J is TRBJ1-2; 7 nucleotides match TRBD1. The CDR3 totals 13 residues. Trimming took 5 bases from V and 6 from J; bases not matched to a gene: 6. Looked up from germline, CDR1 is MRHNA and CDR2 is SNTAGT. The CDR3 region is CASSLGQANGYTF. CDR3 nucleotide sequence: TGTGCCAGCAGTCTCGGACAGGCTAATGGCTACACCTTC.

CDR3 DNA: TGTGCCAGCAGCTTGGACTCCTTAGGGACAGCCAACACTGAAGCTTTCTTT. It codes for CASSLDSLGTANTEAFF. The chain couples TRBV5-4 to TRBJ1-1; TRBD1 matches 7 bases. The trim removed 0 bases at V and 2 bases at J, leaving 10 bases unmatched. The CDR3 runs 17 residues. Germline V CDR1 and CDR2: SGHNT, YYREEE (reference sequence).

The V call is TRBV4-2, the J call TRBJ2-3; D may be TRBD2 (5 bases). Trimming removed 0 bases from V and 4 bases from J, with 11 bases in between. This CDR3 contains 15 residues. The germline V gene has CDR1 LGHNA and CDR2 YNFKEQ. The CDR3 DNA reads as TGTGCCAGCAGCCAAGATCGGGGTACTGCAGATACGCAGTATTTT. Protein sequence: CASSQDRGTADTQYF.